The present T cell receptor beta chain was sequenced within a study of early stage breast cancer tumors. Study summary: Samples were sequenced at 7.5 to 10-fold average coverage. Whole-study findings and limits: Most shared enriched TCRB sequences were commonly generated ones. Blood repertoires resembled normal breast more than tumor. Tumors had 2.5 to 3-fold higher T cell density and higher clonality than adjacent normal breast tissue.

Germline V CDR1 and CDR2: MNHEY, SVGAGI. The CDR3 extends over 14 amino acids. The V end was cut by 1 base, the J end by 7 bases, with 13 bases between. Using immunoSEQ multiplex PCR, the repertoire was profiled, and TCRdb retains in-frame clones only, with some absent. Among 25,000 to 35,000 clones listed, approximately 70% were seen once. Comments on this clone: Its antigen is still unknown.

The TCR was taken from a person aged 40 to 49 with breast cancer. The sequencing sample was made of blood. The chain employs TRBV6-5 and TRBJ2-5; D ambiguous. The CDR3 sequence: CASSYYGERGTQYF. The CDR3 nucleotides are TGTGCCAGCAGTTACTATGGAGAACGCGGGACCCAGTACTTC.